The 21 T cell receptor beta chains below all came from one sample that was sequenced in a study of a mutant IDH1 vaccine in newly diagnosed glioma. Time point meaning: baseline, week 1 (first vaccination visit). The treatment is: pre-vaccination baseline after standard-of-care therapy. TCRdb keeps only in-frame clones here, not all; method: immunoSEQ multiplex PCR. The data show around 56,000 clones, with around 92% seen just once and roughly 2.7% held by the top ten. This specimen consisted of PBMCs, obtained from a glioma patient treated with radiotherapy, temozolomide or both. The receptors come from a man in his forties or fifties with glioma.

A note on this clone: One end of the junction varies from germline; a read error may be responsible. V usage is TRBV2 and J usage is TRBJ2-7; perhaps TRBD1 as D (5 bases). CDR3 length equals 12 residues. The germline V gene has CDR1 SNHLY and CDR2 FYNNEI. The CDR3 bases are TGTGCCAGCAGACCCATGGGGCAGTATCAGGACTTC. Its protein product is CASRPMGQYQDF.

The chain combines TRBV28 with TRBJ2-7; possibly TRBD1 or TRBD2 for D (6 bases each). Germline assignment: CDR1 MDHEN and CDR2 SYDVKM. Trimming shortened V by 3 bases and J by 4 bases, and 13 bases separated the two germline ends. This CDR3 has 14 residues. Here the CDR3 reads CASSFEGGIYEQYF. CDR3 nucleotide sequence: TGTGCCAGCAGTTTCGAGGGGGGTATTTACGAGCAGTACTTC.

V is TRBV4-1 and J is TRBJ2-1; 11 positions match TRBD2. V lost 5 bases and J lost 7; bases outside the gene matches: 10. This CDR3 has 16 amino acids. Germline lookup yields CDR1 MGHRA and CDR2 YSYEKL. The chain's CDR3 is CASSVIAGGRWNEQFF. CDR3 nucleotides: TGCGCCAGCAGCGTCATAGCGGGGGGGCGGTGGAATGAGCAGTTCTTC.

J is TRBJ1-1 and V is TRBV9; D unresolved. CDR1 is SGDLS, CDR2 YYNGEE, per germline. V was cut by 3 bases and J by 1 base, with 10 bases left in between. The CDR3 runs to 14 residues. CDR3 sequence (DNA): TGTGCCAGCAGCGGGGAACTTGGGAACACTGAAGCTTTCTTT. Protein: CASSGELGNTEAFF.

This chain joins TRBV5-4 and TRBJ2-3; 9 bases match TRBD2. Per germline, CDR1 SGHNT and CDR2 YYREEE (reference sequence). The V segment lost 4 bases and the J segment 11 bases; nucleotides outside the gene matches: 5. This CDR3 contains 12 residues. CDR3 nucleotides: TGTGCCAGCAGCCCCGGGACTAGCATGCAGTATTTT. Protein product: CASSPGTSMQYF.

The gene calls are TRBV6-7 and TRBJ2-7; possible D gene TRBD1, 5 bases. TRBV6-7 is assigned to the ORF class and has an uncertain function. The CDR3 loop spans 12 amino acids. CDR3 coding DNA: TGTGCCAGCAGTTACACCATCAGGGCTCCCGGTGTC. This codes for CASSYTIRAPGV.

The genes are TRBV27 and TRBJ1-2, with TRBD1 identical over 8 bases. The V and J ends lost 9 bases and 5 bases, in that order; junction bases with no gene match: 8. The CDR3 length is 13 residues. In germline, CDR1 is MNHEY, CDR2 SMNVEV (reference sequence). The CDR3 DNA follows: TGTGCCAGAACGTCCCGGGACAGGTATGGCTACACCTTC. This gives the protein CARTSRDRYGYTF.

The chain employs TRBV7-6 and TRBJ1-1; TRBD1 matches 7 bases. The V segment lost 5 bases and the J segment 1 base; nucleotides outside the gene matches: 4. Germline CDR1 is SGHVS and CDR2 is FNYEAQ. The CDR3 length is 14 residues. CDR3 protein: CASSQGQENTEAFF. CDR3 nucleotide sequence: TGTGCCAGCAGCCAAGGACAGGAGAACACTGAAGCTTTCTTT.

This clone was recorded only once. The chain links TRBV2 to TRBJ2-5; TRBD1 agrees at 9 bases. Gene TRBJ2-7 matches the end of the DNA better, so the J call may be wrong. CDR3 length equals 14 residues. Germline-derived CDR1 and CDR2 are SNHLY and FYNNEI. The CDR3 DNA is TGTGCCGTACGAGAACAGGGGGCGCAGTACGAGCAGTACTTC. It yields the protein CAVREQGAQYEQYF.

This chain uses TRBV5-4 with TRBJ2-7; D is tentatively TRBD1 or TRBD2 (6 bases each). This CDR3 region has 15 residues. The ends were cut back, 2 bases at V and 2 bases at J, with 14 bases in the middle. The germline V gene has CDR1 SGHNT and CDR2 YYREEE (reference sequence). DNA of the CDR3: TGTGCCAGCAGCTTCTGGGGGGCGGGGACCTACGAGCAGTACTTC. Protein product: CASSFWGAGTYEQYF.

The gene calls are TRBV10-2 and TRBJ2-5; the D gene is possibly TRBD1 (6 bases). This CDR3 spans 12 amino acids. Germline V gene data show CDR1 as WSHSY and CDR2 as SAAADI. Trimming stripped 9 bases from V and 5 bases from J, with 13 bases between. The CDR3 spells CASGTFGETQYF. In DNA, the CDR3 is TGCGCCAGTGGGACATTCGGGGAGACCCAGTACTTC.

This clone appeared a single time. This chain connects TRBV18 to TRBJ1-6; 7 bases map to TRBD1. V was clipped by 4 bases and J by 9 bases; unmatched bases: 9. This CDR3 comprises 15 residues. CDR1 and CDR2 from the germline V gene are KGHSH and LQKENI. CDR3 amino acids: CASSREQGKGSPLHF. The CDR3 region has the DNA TGTGCCAGCTCACGGGAACAGGGGAAGGGTTCACCCCTCCACTTT.

This sequence joins TRBV6-6 and TRBJ2-7, with a tentative D call TRBD2 (6 bases). CDR3 length: 14 amino acids. The V end was cut by 7 bases, the J end by 2 bases, with 15 bases between. CDR1 MNHNY and CDR2 SVGAGI come from the germline V gene (reference sequence). CDR3 sequence (DNA): TGTGCCAGCACAGCGGGTTACGGAACCTACGAGCAGTACTTC. It is translated as CASTAGYGTYEQYF.

This chain uses TRBV2 with TRBJ2-1, with TRBD2 matching over 10 bases. The CDR3 is made up of 17 amino acids. Germline CDR1 is SNHLY and CDR2 is FYNNEI. With 6 bases clipped from V and 1 base from J, the junction kept 9 bases outside the gene matches. The CDR3 DNA reads TGTGCCAGCAGACCCGGGACTAGCGATAAATCCTACAATGAGCAGTTCTTC. Amino acids: CASRPGTSDKSYNEQFF.

The rearrangement uses TRBV28 and TRBJ2-7; D possibly corresponds to TRBD2 (5 bases). Deletions cut 6 bases from V and 6 bases from J, with 18 bases between. Germline values: CDR1 MDHEN, CDR2 SYDVKM. The CDR3 is 14 amino acids. CDR3 sequence (DNA): TGTGCCAGCAGACAATGGGGAGAGCCTTCCGAGCAGTACTTC. It specifies CASRQWGEPSEQYF.

CDR3 amino acids: CASSTGTSNTGELFF. The DNA of the CDR3 is TGTGCCAGCAGTACCGGGACTTCGAACACCGGGGAGCTGTTTTTT. V is TRBV5-5 and J is TRBJ2-2; maybe TRBD2 (6 bases). The CDR3 has 15 residues. The V and J ends lost 5 bases and 0 bases respectively, with 11 bases between them. Germline CDR1 is SGHKS and CDR2 is YYEKEE (reference sequence).

CDR3 DNA: TGTGCCAGCACCCTGACAGGGGAGGGAACCGGGGAGCTGTTTTTT. It encodes CASTLTGEGTGELFF. This chain links TRBV27 with TRBJ2-2, with a weak D call TRBD1 (8 bases). Germline V gene data show CDR1 as MNHEY and CDR2 as SMNVEV (reference sequence). V gave up 7 bases and J gave up 5 bases, with 17 bases separating them. This CDR3 spans 15 amino acids.

The gene calls are TRBV14 and TRBJ1-1; D is undetermined. The CDR3 is 16 residues long. Germline assignment: CDR1 SGHDN and CDR2 FVKESK. Trimming pared 0 bases from V and 1 base from J, leaving 12 bases between. CDR3 nucleotide sequence: TGTGCCAGCAGCCAAGATCTGGGCGGAAGGAACACTGAAGCTTTCTTT. This codes for CASSQDLGGRNTEAFF.

V is TRBV9 and J is TRBJ2-2; possibly TRBD2 for D (5 bases). The germline V gene encodes CDR1 SGDLS and CDR2 YYNGEE. The CDR3 has 15 residues. Trimming left V 2 bases short and J 4 bases short, with 12 bases between. The CDR3 nucleotides are TGTGCCAGCAGCGTTGCACTAGTGGGCACCGGGGAGCTGTTTTTT. The encoded protein is CASSVALVGTGELFF.

V and J are TRBV9 and TRBJ2-3; no clear D gene. The V and J ends lost 2 bases and 2 bases respectively, with 9 bases between them. There are 14 residues in the CDR3. Germline loops: CDR1 SGDLS, CDR2 YYNGEE. CDR3 in amino acids: CASSVEAPTDTQYF. The CDR3, as DNA: TGTGCCAGCAGCGTTGAGGCCCCCACAGATACGCAGTATTTT.

This clone occurred once. The chain links TRBV25-1 to TRBJ2-4; D may be TRBD1 or TRBD2 (6 bases each). This CDR3 has 15 residues. Trimming took 2 bases from V and 3 from J, leaving 11 bases between them. Per the germline V gene, CDR1 is MGHDK and CDR2 is SYGVNS. This chain's CDR3 is CASSEQRGVKNIQYF. The CDR3 DNA reads TGTGCCAGCAGTGAACAGAGGGGGGTCAAAAACATTCAGTACTTC.